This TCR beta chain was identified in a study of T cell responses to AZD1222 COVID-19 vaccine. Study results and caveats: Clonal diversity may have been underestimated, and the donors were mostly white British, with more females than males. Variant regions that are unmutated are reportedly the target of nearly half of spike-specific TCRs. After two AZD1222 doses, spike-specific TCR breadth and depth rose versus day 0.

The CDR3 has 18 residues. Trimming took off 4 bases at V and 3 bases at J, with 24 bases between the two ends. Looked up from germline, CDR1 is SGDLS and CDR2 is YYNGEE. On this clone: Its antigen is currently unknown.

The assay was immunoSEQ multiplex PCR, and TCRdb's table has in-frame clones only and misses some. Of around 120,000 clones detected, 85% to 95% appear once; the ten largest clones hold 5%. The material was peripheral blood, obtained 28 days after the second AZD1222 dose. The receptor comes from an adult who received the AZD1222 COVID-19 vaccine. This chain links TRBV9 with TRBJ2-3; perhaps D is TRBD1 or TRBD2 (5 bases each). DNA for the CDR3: TGTGCCAGCAGCCCTTCTCATTTCCGGGGACCTAATACAGATACGCAGTATTTT. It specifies CASSPSHFRGPNTDTQYF.